The 14 T cell receptor beta chains below all came from one sample that was sequenced in a study of naive and memory T cell subsets. Both TRBC1 and TRBC2 were covered by a beta constant-region primer of two equimolar oligonucleotides. Ligated cDNA was amplified by four rounds of PCR with nested alpha and beta constant-region primers and SP2. From the UMI-ligation and nested PCR reads, TCRdb called clonotypes with MiXCR, one entry per CDR3 protein. The sample consists of roughly 150,000 distinct CDR3 sequences, approximately 20% of them appearing once. Findings of the study overall: Especially in CD8 cells, naive repertoires contained a few larger clonotypes, possibly CD45RA-re-expressing memory cells.

The antigens these receptors bind are not known. Sequencing used naive CD8+ T cells from blood. All receptors derive from a human donor in good health.

This clonotype was seen a few times. The chain links TRBV5-1 to TRBJ2-5, with 10 bases that match TRBD1. Germline assignment: CDR1 SGHRS and CDR2 YFSETQ. The CDR3 length is 15 residues. V lost 2 bases, J lost 1 base, and 2 bases stayed unmatched. The CDR3 region has the DNA TGCGCCAGCAGCTTCCGGGACAGGGGCCAAGAGACCCAGTACTTC. Its protein product is CASSFRDRGQETQYF.

The chain combines TRBV5-1 with TRBJ2-7; D gene ambiguous. CDR1 SGHRS and CDR2 YFSETQ come from the germline V gene. The germline V and J ends were trimmed by 0 bases and 0 bases, with 7 bases remaining between them. The CDR3 length is 14 residues. CDR3 protein: CASSLADISYEQYF. The CDR3 DNA reads TGCGCCAGCAGCTTGGCTGATATCTCCTACGAGCAGTACTTC.

This chain links TRBV27 with TRBJ1-2; 7 nucleotides line up with TRBD1. The CDR3 contains 12 residues. The V gene's germline CDR1 is MNHEY and CDR2 SMNVEV (reference sequence). With V trimmed by 8 bases and J by 4 bases, 4 bases remained unmatched. This CDR3 is CASGGTAYGYTF. CDR3 DNA: TGTGCCAGCGGTGGGACAGCCTATGGCTACACCTTC.

This chain uses TRBV29-1 with TRBJ2-1, with TRBD1 identical over 9 bases. Per the germline V gene, CDR1 is SQVTM and CDR2 is ANQGSEA. The CDR3 is 16 residues long. V was pared by 3 bases and J by 6 bases, with 12 bases of the junction left unmatched. The CDR3 DNA follows: TGCAGCGTTGAGCCATCCGGACAGGGGATCCCCAATGAGCAGTTCTTC. Translating it yields CSVEPSGQGIPNEQFF.

This chain links TRBV12-3 or TRBV12-4 with TRBJ2-7; D may be TRBD2 (6 bases). Trimming left V 4 bases short and J 7 bases short, with 17 bases between. This CDR3 spans 14 amino acids. As DNA, the CDR3 is TGTGCCAGCAGTTCAACGGATCCGGCGGGGGAGCAGTACTTC. It encodes CASSSTDPAGEQYF.

This clonotype was observed a few times. The chain joins TRBV5-6 to TRBJ1-5, with 12 positions matching TRBD1. Germline loops: CDR1 SGHDT, CDR2 YYEEEE. J lost 9 bases, V lost 3 bases, and 4 bases had no gene match. CDR3 length: 14 amino acids. The CDR3 region is CASSYGTGGPPQHF. The CDR3, as DNA: TGTGCCAGCAGCTATGGGACAGGGGGCCCGCCCCAGCATTTT.

The rearrangement links TRBV28 to TRBJ2-7; no firm D call. With 7 bases removed from V and 4 bases from J, the gap between germline ends came to 5 bases. This CDR3 spans 10 amino acids. From germline, CDR1 is MDHEN and CDR2 SYDVKM. Here the CDR3 DNA reads TGTGCCAGCAAGGATTACGAGCAGTACTTC. Translating gives CASKDYEQYF.

The chain links TRBV7-8 to TRBJ2-7, with D tentatively TRBD1 (5 bases). Per germline, CDR1 SGHVS and CDR2 FQNEAQ. The CDR3 runs to 16 residues. V shed 5 bases and J shed 2 bases, with 19 bases lying between them. CDR3 nucleotide sequence: TGTGCCAGCAGCCCAAGGACACTCAAAGGTCCCTACGAGCAGTACTTC. It codes for CASSPRTLKGPYEQYF. Together with reference TRBV7-8 and TRBJ2-7, the CDR3 gives the full variable domain: GAGVSQSPRYKVAKRGQDVALRCDPISGHVSLFWYQQALGQGPEFLTYFQNEAQLDKSGLPSDRFFAERPEGSVSTLKIQRTQQEDSAVYLCASSPRTLKGPYEQYFGPGTRLTVT.

In its sample, this clonotype was seen a few times. The chain employs TRBV28 and TRBJ2-1, with D possibly being TRBD1 (6 bases). This CDR3 has 13 residues. Looked up from germline, CDR1 is MDHEN and CDR2 is SYDVKM. The V and J ends lost 11 bases and 7 bases respectively, with 18 bases between them. The CDR3 reads CAVSTRGSNEQFF. For the CDR3, the DNA is TGTGCCGTCTCAACTAGGGGGTCTAATGAGCAGTTCTTC.

The chain joins TRBV15 to TRBJ2-2, with D unresolved. Per germline, CDR1 LNHNV and CDR2 YYDKDF (reference sequence). Trimming left V 5 bases short and J 6 bases short, with 4 bases between. CDR3 size: 11 residues. CDR3 protein: CATSYSGELFF. The CDR3 DNA reads TGTGCCACCAGCTACTCCGGGGAGCTGTTTTTT. Using reference TRBV15 and TRBJ2-2 for the parts outside the CDR3, the full variable domain is DAMVIQNPRYQVTQFGKPVTLSCSQTLNHNVMYWYQQKSSQAPKLLFHYYDKDFNNEADTPDNFQSRRPNTSFCFLDIRSPGLGDTAMYLCATSYSGELFFGEGSRLTVL.

The V gene is TRBV5-5, the J gene TRBJ2-5; TRBD2 might be the D (6 bases). Trimming took off 2 bases at V and 0 bases at J, with 20 bases between the two ends. Germline V CDR1 and CDR2: SGHKS, YYEKEE (reference sequence). This CDR3 is 18 amino acids long. CDR3 nucleotide sequence: TGTGCCAGCAGCTTATTCCCCCCAGGGACTCGAGACCAAGAGACCCAGTACTTC. Encoded protein: CASSLFPPGTRDQETQYF.

This clonotype was seen more than once but under ten times. J is TRBJ2-3 and V is TRBV6-5; tentatively, D is TRBD1 or TRBD2 (5 bases each). The CDR3 length is 17 residues. Germline CDR1 MNHEY, CDR2 SVGAGI. V was shortened by 3 bases and J by 2 bases, with 18 bases between the two germline ends. The CDR3 DNA is TGTGCCAGCAGTTATTCGCCCAACTGGGACCACACAGATACGCAGTATTTT. This encodes CASSYSPNWDHTDTQYF.

This clonotype was counted only a few times. This sequence joins TRBV14 and TRBJ2-7; D is possibly TRBD2 (6 bases). Trimming took off 2 bases at V and 5 bases at J, with 16 bases between the two ends. The length of the CDR3 is 15 residues. Germline V gene lookup returns CDR1 SGHDN and CDR2 FVKESK. The CDR3 DNA follows: TGTGCCAGCAGCCAACCCCGGGACTCCCTCGACGAGCAGTACTTC. It encodes CASSQPRDSLDEQYF.

The genes are TRBV7-8 and TRBJ2-3; 11 positions agree with TRBD2. Germline V gene sequence: CDR1 SGHVS, CDR2 FQNEAQ. The CDR3 sequence is 15 residues long. The V and J ends lost 8 bases and 4 bases, in that order; junction bases with no gene match: 8. The CDR3 region has the DNA TGTGCCAGCTCGTTAGCGGGAGGGCTAGCAGATACGCAGTATTTT. Its protein product is CASSLAGGLADTQYF.